This TCR beta chain derives from a study of cytomegalovirus exposure and HLA in healthy donors. Researchers ran the PCR with 60 Vbeta and 13 Jbeta primers. The protocol was immunoSEQ multiplex PCR, while the TCRdb copy is restricted to in-frame clones and leaves out a portion. The data show 55,000 to 80,000 clones, with roughly 75% seen just once and around 7% held by the top ten. Comments on this clone: Its ends do not fully match the called genes, so a read error is possible.

CDR1 is MDHEN, CDR2 SYDVKM, per germline. The CDR3 has 14 residues. Sequenced sample: PBMCs. The chain employs TRBV28 and TRBJ1-2; 7 nucleotides line up with TRBD1. This TCR was recovered from a woman aged 25 to 39 in good health and CMV-seropositive. The chain's CDR3 is CASSPPHFIQGLGF. The CDR3 DNA is TGTGCCAGCAGTCCCCCCCACTTTATACAGGGGCTCGGATTC.